These 27 T cell receptor beta chains were sequenced from one sample in a study of response to subunit inactivated influenza vaccine. Using its own MiXCR run on the RT-PCR reads, TCRdb lists one record per CDR3 protein. Counted here are approximately 700,000 distinct CDR3 sequences, around a sixth occurring once; the ten biggest clones make up around 10%. Sequencing used PBMCs from blood, obtained 12 days after vaccination. The receptors were sampled from a middle-aged man who received an inactivated influenza vaccine.

J is TRBJ2-3 and V is TRBV24-1; D possibly corresponds to TRBD2 (5 bases). The germline V gene encodes CDR1 KGHDR and CDR2 SFDVKD. The CDR3 is 13 amino acids. Trimming removed 5 bases from V and 0 bases from J, with 5 bases in between. The DNA of the CDR3 is TGTGCCACCAGTGCGGGGAGCACAGATACGCAGTATTTT. As protein: CATSAGSTDTQYF.

The chain combines TRBV10-3 with TRBJ2-1, with TRBD2 identical over 8 bases. The CDR3 spans 14 residues. V lost 7 bases to trimming and J lost 3 bases; unmatched junction nucleotides: 5. Germline lookup yields CDR1 ENHRY and CDR2 SYGVKD. CDR3 in amino acids: CAITEGTSYNEQFF. The CDR3 nucleotides read TGTGCCATCACAGAGGGGACTAGCTACAATGAGCAGTTCTTC.

This clonotype was observed a few times. Possible read error: a much larger clone is one base away. This chain connects TRBV27 to TRBJ2-3; D gene unclear. This CDR3 is built from 14 residues. The ends were cut back, 3 bases at V and 1 base at J, with 8 bases in the middle. The V gene's germline CDR1 is MNHEY and CDR2 SMNVEV (reference sequence). As DNA, the CDR3 is TGTGCCAGCAGTTTCGGGCTGGGCACAGATACGCAGTATTTT. Protein product: CASSFGLGTDTQYF.

At least ten counts were recorded for this clonotype. This rearrangement joins TRBV9 to TRBJ2-3; 7 positions agree with TRBD1. This CDR3 has 14 residues. CDR1 is SGDLS, CDR2 YYNGEE, per germline. Trimming at V came to 0 bases and at J to 5 bases, leaving 3 bases not matched to a gene. This chain's CDR3 is CASSVDPGGDTQYF. The CDR3 DNA reads TGTGCCAGCAGCGTAGATCCAGGGGGAGATACGCAGTATTTT.

The chain carries TRBV20-1 and TRBJ2-3, with a possible D match to TRBD1 (6 bases). The ends were cut back, 1 base at V and 1 base at J, with 9 bases in the middle. The germline V gene encodes CDR1 DFQATT and CDR2 SNEGSKA (reference sequence). The CDR3 runs to 14 residues. CDR3 bases: TGCAGTGCTAGAGGGACAGAAGGCACAGATACGCAGTATTTT. Protein product: CSARGTEGTDTQYF.

This clonotype showed up just a few times. The rearrangement joins TRBV15 to TRBJ2-7; 8 bases are a match to TRBD2. The CDR3 consists of 14 residues. The germline CDR1 and CDR2 sequences are LNHNV and YYDKDF (reference sequence). V gave up 1 base and J gave up 3 bases; unmatched junction bases: 2. CDR3 residues: CATSRAGGLYEQYF. CDR3 coding DNA: TGTGCCACCAGCAGAGCGGGAGGGCTCTACGAGCAGTACTTC.

This clonotype was detected only a few times. The V and J genes are TRBV29-1 and TRBJ1-1; D possibly corresponds to TRBD1 (6 bases). V lost 6 bases and J 1 base, leaving 12 bases between the germline ends. Germline V gene data show CDR1 as SQVTM and CDR2 as ANQGSEA. The CDR3 has 13 amino acids. CDR3 sequence: CSVEIQGNTEAFF. The CDR3 region has the DNA TGCAGCGTGGAAATACAGGGGAACACTGAAGCTTTCTTT. The entire variable domain, with the rest obtained from reference TRBV29-1 and TRBJ1-1, is as follows: SAVISQKPSRDICQRGTSLTIQCQVDSQVTMMFWYRQQPGQSLTLIATANQGSEATYESGFVIDKFPISRPNLTFSTLTVSNMSPEDSSIYLCSVEIQGNTEAFFGQGTRLTVV.

This clonotype was detected only a few times. This chain uses TRBV20-1 with TRBJ2-7; 10 positions match TRBD1. The CDR3 is made up of 15 amino acids. Germline CDR1 and CDR2: DFQATT and SNEGSKA (reference sequence). Trimming took 4 bases from V and 3 from J; bases not matched to a gene: 9. CDR3: CSATLRDRGRYEQYF. In nucleotides, the CDR3 is TGCAGTGCTACCCTCCGGGACAGGGGTCGCTACGAGCAGTACTTC.

This clonotype was counted a few times. The V call is TRBV12-3 or TRBV12-4, the J call TRBJ2-7; D unresolved. The CDR3 runs to 15 residues. V lost 4 bases and J lost 3, with 16 bases in between. The CDR3 loop reads CASSSRGLNRYEQYF. For the CDR3, the DNA is TGTGCCAGCAGTTCCCGCGGTCTGAACCGCTACGAGCAGTACTTC.

The J gene is TRBJ2-5, the V gene TRBV15, with 7 nucleotides matching TRBD1. The J segment lost 5 bases and the V segment lost 5 bases, leaving 2 bases of the junction unmatched. This CDR3 spans 12 amino acids. Germline V gives CDR1 LNHNV, CDR2 YYDKDF (reference sequence). CDR3 in amino acids: CATSPRGETQYF. CDR3 nucleotide sequence: TGTGCCACCAGCCCCAGGGGGGAGACCCAGTACTTC.

V is TRBV12-3 or TRBV12-4 and J is TRBJ2-3, with D perhaps given as TRBD1 or TRBD2 (5 bases each). Trimming shortened V by 7 bases and J by 8 bases, and 22 bases separated the two germline ends. This CDR3 is 15 amino acids long. CDR3 nucleotide sequence: TGTGCCAGCATTTCTTCTGGGGGATTGCACGGTACGCAGTATTTT. It encodes CASISSGGLHGTQYF.

Only a few counts were recorded for this clonotype. V is TRBV10-3 and J is TRBJ1-5, with D possibly TRBD1 on 5 matching bases. Trimming left V 4 bases short and J 4 bases short, with 14 bases between. Germline V CDR1 and CDR2: ENHRY, SYGVKD. This CDR3 has 15 residues. In nucleotides, the CDR3 is TGTGCCATCAGTGCAGGCAGGGCAACTAATCAGCCCCAGCATTTT. This encodes CAISAGRATNQPQHF.

The chain couples TRBV20-1 to TRBJ2-1; 9 nucleotides match TRBD2. Germline trimming cut 0 bases from V and 9 bases from J; bases unmatched to any gene: 9. The CDR3 covers 15 residues. The germline V gene has CDR1 DFQATT and CDR2 SNEGSKA (reference sequence). The CDR3 region is CSARDQSGRSFEQFF. The CDR3 coding sequence is TGCAGTGCTAGAGATCAGAGCGGGAGGTCTTTTGAGCAGTTCTTC.

The rearrangement uses TRBV20-1 and TRBJ2-7, with D uncertain. The CDR3 has 12 residues. From germline, CDR1 is DFQATT and CDR2 SNEGSKA (reference sequence). V was clipped by 0 bases and J by 1 base, with 4 bases between them. Here the CDR3 reads CSARDGSYEQYF. The CDR3 coding sequence is TGCAGTGCTAGAGACGGTTCCTACGAGCAGTACTTC.

This clonotype was counted only a few times. The chain has TRBV7-2 and TRBJ2-5, with TRBD2 identical over 10 bases. The germline V gene encodes CDR1 SGHTA and CDR2 FQGNSA. CDR3 length: 15 residues. V dropped 5 bases and J dropped 9; count of bases not matched to a gene: 12. The CDR3 is CASSAGLATQGAQYF. The CDR3 DNA reads TGTGCCAGCAGCGCGGGACTAGCGACCCAGGGGGCCCAGTACTTC.

This clonotype was found many times. The rearrangement uses TRBV18 and TRBJ2-7; TRBD1 aligns across 10 bases. J lost 2 bases, V lost 8 bases, and 6 bases had no gene match. This CDR3 spans 14 amino acids. CDR1 is KGHSH and CDR2 is LQKENI in the germline V gene. The CDR3 bases are TGTGCCAGCAGTCCGGGACAGGGGACCTACGAGCAGTACTTC. Its translation is CASSPGQGTYEQYF.

This rearrangement joins TRBV7-2 to TRBJ2-7; 8 nucleotides agree with TRBD1. CDR1 SGHTA and CDR2 FQGNSA come from the germline V gene. This CDR3 contains 13 residues. The V and J ends lost 4 bases and 13 bases, in that order; junction bases with no gene match: 12. The CDR3 region is CASSSGDRDRHYF. In DNA, the CDR3 is TGTGCCAGCAGCTCAGGGGACCGGGACAGGCATTACTTC.

This rearrangement joins TRBV4-3 to TRBJ2-3; D possibly corresponds to TRBD2 (6 bases). V lost 4 bases, J lost 0 bases, and 11 bases lay in between. The length of the CDR3 is 15 residues. The germline CDR1 and CDR2 sequences are LGHNA and YSLEER. CDR3 sequence reads: CASSRRLGSTDTQYF. The CDR3 DNA reads TGCGCCAGCAGCCGTCGACTAGGTAGCACAGATACGCAGTATTTT.

This clonotype was detected only a few times. V gene TRBV4-3 combines with J gene TRBJ1-5; D unclear. V lost 0 bases and J lost 3, with 9 bases in between. There are 15 residues in the CDR3. Germline lookup yields CDR1 LGHNA and CDR2 YSLEER. CDR3 loop: CASSQDRQINQPQHF. The CDR3, as DNA: TGCGCCAGCAGCCAAGATCGTCAGATCAATCAGCCCCAGCATTTT.

This clonotype was counted between two and nine times. The chain recombines TRBV28 with TRBJ2-1; 13 bases fit TRBD2. The CDR3 consists of 16 residues. Trimming removed 5 bases from V and 4 bases from J; junction bases left unmatched: 5. CDR1 is MDHEN and CDR2 is SYDVKM in the germline V gene. For the CDR3, the DNA is TGTGCCAGCAGTCCGCAGGGACTAGCGGGATACAATGAGCAGTTCTTC. The encoded protein is CASSPQGLAGYNEQFF. Combining the CDR3 with reference TRBV28 and TRBJ2-1 gives the whole variable domain DVKVTQSSRYLVKRTGEKVFLECVQDMDHENMFWYRQDPGLGLRLIYFSYDVKMKEKGDIPEGYSVSREKKERFSLILESASTNQTSMYLCASSPQGLAGYNEQFFGPGTRLTVL.

This clonotype came up many times. The rearrangement joins TRBV5-1 to TRBJ2-1; TRBD1 agrees at 8 bases. The V gene end was trimmed by 6 bases and the J gene end by 6 bases; junction bases not matched to a gene: 5. From germline, CDR1 is SGHRS and CDR2 YFSETQ. The CDR3 covers 13 residues. Here the CDR3 reads CASIQTGGNEQFF. DNA for the CDR3: TGCGCCAGCATTCAAACAGGGGGCAATGAGCAGTTCTTC. Supplemented by reference TRBV5-1 and TRBJ2-1, the full variable domain reads KAGVTQTPRYLIKTRGQQVTLSCSPISGHRSVSWYQQTPGQGLQFLFEYFSETQRNKGNFPGRFSGRQFSNSRSEMNVSTLELGDSALYLCASIQTGGNEQFFGPGTRLTVL.

This clonotype was counted many times. The J gene is TRBJ2-2, the V gene TRBV6-1; D is undetermined. This CDR3 contains 13 residues. Trimming removed 2 bases at V and 4 bases at J, with 5 bases between. Germline V gene data show CDR1 as MNHNS and CDR2 as SASEGT. This CDR3 is CASSEQTTGELFF. Written as DNA, the CDR3 is TGTGCCAGCAGTGAACAGACCACCGGGGAGCTGTTTTTT.

This clonotype appeared a few times. J is TRBJ2-2 and V is TRBV6-2 or TRBV6-3; D unresolved. CDR3 length: 13 amino acids. Germline CDR1 is MNHEY and CDR2 is SVGEGT. Trimming removed 7 bases from V and 5 bases from J, with 11 bases in between. The CDR3 coding sequence is TGTGCCAGCATCTACCAGGCAACCGGGGAGCTGTTTTTT. Translating it yields CASIYQATGELFF.

This clonotype was detected only a few times. The chain couples TRBV27 to TRBJ2-1; 13 bases map to TRBD2. This CDR3 has 13 amino acids. The J segment lost 10 bases and the V segment lost 7 bases, leaving 4 bases of the junction unmatched. The germline V gene has CDR1 MNHEY and CDR2 SMNVEV (reference sequence). CDR3 in amino acids: CASTLTSGREQFF. For the CDR3, the DNA is TGTGCCAGCACCTTGACTAGCGGGAGGGAGCAGTTCTTC.

The CDR3 region has the DNA TGTGCCAGCAGCTTAGGGAGGACAGGGGCCAAAAACATTCAGTACTTC. This encodes CASSLGRTGAKNIQYF. The gene calls are TRBV7-9 and TRBJ2-4, with TRBD1 identical over 8 bases. The CDR3 is 16 amino acids. Unmatched junction bases numbered 3, after V lost 1 base and J lost 1 base. From germline, CDR1 is SEHNR and CDR2 FQNEAQ (reference sequence).

This chain links TRBV12-3 or TRBV12-4 with TRBJ2-3, with a weak D call TRBD2 (6 bases). Trimming pared 8 bases from V and 3 bases from J, leaving 9 bases between. The CDR3 totals 12 residues. CDR3 DNA sequence: TGTGCCAGCCGGGCGGGGACAGATACGCAGTATTTT. This gives the protein CASRAGTDTQYF.

The rearrangement links TRBV5-4 to TRBJ2-2; possibly TRBD1 for D (6 bases). The V end was cut by 0 bases, the J end by 6 bases, with 12 bases between. CDR1 SGHNT and CDR2 YYREEE come from the germline V gene (reference sequence). The CDR3 spans 15 residues. CDR3 sequence reads: CASSLVQGGAGELFF. CDR3 DNA sequence: TGTGCCAGCAGCTTGGTACAGGGTGGTGCCGGGGAGCTGTTTTTT.